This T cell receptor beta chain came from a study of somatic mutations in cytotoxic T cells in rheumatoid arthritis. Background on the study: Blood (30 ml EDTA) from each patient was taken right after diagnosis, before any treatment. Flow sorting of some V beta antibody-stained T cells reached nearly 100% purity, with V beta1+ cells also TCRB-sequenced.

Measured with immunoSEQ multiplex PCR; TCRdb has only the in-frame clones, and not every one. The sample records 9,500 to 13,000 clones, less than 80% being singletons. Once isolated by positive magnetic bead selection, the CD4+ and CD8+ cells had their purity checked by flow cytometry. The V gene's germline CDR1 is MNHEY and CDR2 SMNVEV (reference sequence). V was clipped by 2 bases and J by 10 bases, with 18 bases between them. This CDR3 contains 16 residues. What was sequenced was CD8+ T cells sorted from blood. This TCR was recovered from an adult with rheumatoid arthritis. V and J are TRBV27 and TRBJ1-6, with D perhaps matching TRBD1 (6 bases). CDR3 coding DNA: TGTGCCAGCAGTTTAACCCCCACAGGGTTAGGGTCACCCCTCCACTTT. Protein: CASSLTPTGLGSPLHF.